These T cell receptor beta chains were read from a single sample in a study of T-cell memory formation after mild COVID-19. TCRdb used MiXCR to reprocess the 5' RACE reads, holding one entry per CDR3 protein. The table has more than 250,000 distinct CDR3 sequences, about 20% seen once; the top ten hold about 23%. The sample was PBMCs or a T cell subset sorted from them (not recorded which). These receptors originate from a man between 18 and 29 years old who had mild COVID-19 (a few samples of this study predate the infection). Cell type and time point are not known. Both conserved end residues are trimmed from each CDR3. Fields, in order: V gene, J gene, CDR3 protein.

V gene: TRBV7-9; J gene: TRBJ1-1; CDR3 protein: ASSSGSGTEAF
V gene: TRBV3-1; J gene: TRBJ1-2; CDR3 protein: ASSQDPGRYGYT
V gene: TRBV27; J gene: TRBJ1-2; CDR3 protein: ASSLSTGQGYT
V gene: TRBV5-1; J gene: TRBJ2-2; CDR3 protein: ASSSQENTWELF
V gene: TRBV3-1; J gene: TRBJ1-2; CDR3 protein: ASSQGTGSSYGYT
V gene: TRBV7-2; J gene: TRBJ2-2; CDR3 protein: ASSDRQTDTGELF
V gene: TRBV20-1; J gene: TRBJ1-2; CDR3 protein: SARGSGVYGYT
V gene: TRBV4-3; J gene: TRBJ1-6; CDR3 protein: ASSQDGQEDSPLH
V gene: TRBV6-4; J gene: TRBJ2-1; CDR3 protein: ASSDVHRGNYEQF
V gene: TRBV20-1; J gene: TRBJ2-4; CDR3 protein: SARRFTGKEGKNIQY
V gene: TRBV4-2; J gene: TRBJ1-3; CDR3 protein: ASSQVPGQGNTIY
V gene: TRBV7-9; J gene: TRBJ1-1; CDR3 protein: ASSSTRIRAVDDTEAF
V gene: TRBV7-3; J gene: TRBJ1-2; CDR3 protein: ASSLRRGTGYT
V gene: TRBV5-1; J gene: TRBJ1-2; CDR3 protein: ASSLEADRVTYGYT
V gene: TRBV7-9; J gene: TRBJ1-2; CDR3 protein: ASSPRDGRGGYT
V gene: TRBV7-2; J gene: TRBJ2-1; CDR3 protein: ASSPNARGYEQF
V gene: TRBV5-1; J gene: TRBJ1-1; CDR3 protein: ASRSGPDTEAF
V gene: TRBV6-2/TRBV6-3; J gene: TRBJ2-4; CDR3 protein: ASSSPGLRTTENIQY
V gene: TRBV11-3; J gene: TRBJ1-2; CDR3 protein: ASTIIGGFAYGYT
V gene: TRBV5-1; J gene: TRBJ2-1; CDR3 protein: ASFTSGTYNEQF
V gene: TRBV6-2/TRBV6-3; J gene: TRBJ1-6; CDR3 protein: ASSYGDRGNSPLH
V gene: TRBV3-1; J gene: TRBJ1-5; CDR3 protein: ASSQTRGNQPQH
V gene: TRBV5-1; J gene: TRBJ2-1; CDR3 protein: ASSHGTGGAYNEQF
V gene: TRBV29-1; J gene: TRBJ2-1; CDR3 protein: SVESSYNEQF
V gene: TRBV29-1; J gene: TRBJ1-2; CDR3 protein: SVAYGYT
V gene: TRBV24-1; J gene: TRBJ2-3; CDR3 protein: ATSDSGTTSTDTQY
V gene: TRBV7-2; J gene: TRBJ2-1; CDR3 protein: ASSLAPGGISYNEQF
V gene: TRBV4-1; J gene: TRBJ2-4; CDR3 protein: ASSQAVTKNIQY
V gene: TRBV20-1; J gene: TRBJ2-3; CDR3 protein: SAKAGVSDTQY
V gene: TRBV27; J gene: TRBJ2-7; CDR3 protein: ASSRQVTYEQY